The entry below gives a single T cell receptor beta chain sequence along with its context. The target of this receptor is not known. No much larger clone exists at a distance of one base, and base qualities are not known. The source of the sample is a study of shared clonotypes between healthy human individuals (TCRdb year 2020). Regarding the research as a whole: A couple of women and three men aged 18 to 49 years were included in the cohort. For each donor, CD4 naive and CD4 memory were each run on three plates, CD8 naive on two plates, and CD8 memory on one plate. The study deeply sequenced blood TCR repertoires of several healthy adults to estimate repertoire size and the extent of clonotype sharing between individuals. To increase sequencing depth and limit assay-specific biases, TCR repertoire library preparation and sequencing were carried out by different laboratories using diverse techniques. Leukapheresis yielded between about 0.85 and 10 billion PBMCs per donor.

The research as a whole found: Sampling was restricted to blood, and TCR repertoires in tissue are likely to differ from TCR repertoires in blood. The small number of donors limited the genetic and exposure-history diversity represented. Incomplete sequencing was indicated by rarefaction of sorted-subset datasets, despite the large sequencing depth. Sharing across several donors was observed for roughly 5.4% of naive CD4, over 3% of naive CD8, over 2% of memory CD4, and roughly 0.4% of memory CD8 clonotypes. Naive subsets generally had larger estimated clonotype richness than memory subsets. Higher generation probabilities were observed for clonotypes shared by all four sorted-subset donors than for non-shared clonotypes. Pairwise subsampling indicated that sequencing depth was expected to affect the degree of clonotype sharing among donors.

The donors were healthy, HIV-negative adults who had no recently reported acute infections or vaccinations. Every donor was a Caucasian adult residing in Nashville, Tennessee, USA. Magnetic negative selection was used to enrich CD4+ T cells, after which naive cells were positively selected on CD45RA and the negative fraction became the memory subset. After blood collection by leukapheresis, PBMCs were isolated using Ficoll-Histopaque density gradient centrifugation and then cryopreserved in the vapor phase of liquid nitrogen. Purity and quantity of every magnetically sorted T cell population were checked by analytical flow cytometry. From each sorted fraction, genomic DNA was isolated and quantified by UV absorbance on a Nanodrop 2000c. TCR CDR3 regions were amplified from genomic DNA by multiplex PCR using the deep immunoSEQ assay. Genomic DNA extracted from each cell subset was distributed evenly over all wells of several immunoSEQ 96-well plates, and each plate served as one replicate. For sorted subsets, roughly 200 ng genomic DNA, equal to 25,000 to 35,000 T cell genomes, was loaded into each replicate PCR. Purified libraries were measured with a Qubit 3.0 fluorometer, size-checked on a Bioanalyzer 2100, and measured again with the KAPA Library Quantification kit. Each immunoSEQ 96-well plate was sequenced on its own single-read 150-cycle Illumina NextSeq 550 flow cell. Per the original workflow: Because the immunoSEQ output included only junctional sequences and no quality scores, the filtering could not be the same as the filtering used for full-length reads. Sequences were annotated with PyIR, a Python wrapper for IgBLAST v1.9, using IMGT germline references to assign V/J genes and CDR3. Reads were filtered out if the reads had weak V/J assignments (E-value above 1e-6), no CDR3, stop codons, out-of-frame junctions, or ambiguous translated residues. A V3J clonotype was defined by an identical inferred V gene, J gene, and CDR3 amino acid sequence. To compute the percentage overlap between repertoires, the number of shared unique clonotypes was divided by the size of the smaller repertoire. Three approaches were used to assess repertoire richness: RTK rarefaction, the Chao1 estimator, and Recon v2.1 estimates of unobserved clonotypes. For all TCRbeta clonotypes obtained by the gDNA method from four donors, generation probabilities were computed with OLGA. TCRdb holds this immuneACCESS table with in-frame rearrangements only. Some clones are missing; in checked studies, unresolved V genes explain under half, and the rest has no known cause. V and J calls and clone size are given by that table; D and trimming were obtained from the DNA. In all, the sample holds roughly 700,000 clones, and around 74% of those were seen once. Of the sample, over 1.5% is held by the ten largest clones.

The sequence was obtained from a woman in her thirties in good health. The sequenced material came from memory CD4+ T cells sorted from blood. The sample's cell subset or site label, decoded: CD45RA-negative fraction.

The base sequence is TGTGCCAGCAGCCTCCGGGAGGGTGGTAAGACCCAGTACTTC. Its protein is CASSLREGGKTQYF. The chain links TRBV7-9 with TRBJ2-5; 8 junctional bases match TRBD2. The CDR3 starts with the cysteine, ends with the phenylalanine, and has 14 residues. Of all the DNA, just the CDR3 is kept, 42 bases in frame from base 1. The germline V gene encodes CDR1 SEHNR and CDR2 FQNEAQ (reference sequence). V is cut back by 5 bases and J by 6 bases, with 8 bases in the junction unmatched.